This T cell receptor beta chain is drawn from a study of T-cell reconstitution after alpha-beta-depleted transplantation in children. General observations from the study: Roughly two months post-transplant, alpha-beta T cells reportedly originated from several hundred graft clones that had expanded. Recipient T cells and thymic progenitors that survived gave rise to the high TCRbeta diversity observed at day 60 in some patients. It was newly produced T cells that mostly accounted for T-cell counts and diversity one year after transplant.

For this clonotype: Its cognate antigen is unknown.

Unique molecular identifiers were used in preparing the TCRbeta library. TCRdb independently ran MiXCR on the PCR reads; one entry per CDR3 protein. The sample shows about 830,000 distinct CDR3 sequences, 16% of them seen only once. The CDR3 contains 17 residues. The V and J ends lost 6 bases and 2 bases, in that order; junction bases with no gene match: 8. The TCR originated in a male patient under 18 who had a stem cell transplant for acute lymphoblastic leukemia, so the T cells may come from the graft donor. Source: PBMCs, mostly from graft donor cells, taken 360 days after TCRalphabeta/CD19-depleted stem cell transplant. The genes are TRBV12-3 or TRBV12-4 and TRBJ1-5; 12 bases line up with TRBD1. CDR3 in DNA: TGTGCCAGCAGACTCCGGGACAGGGGGCGCGGCAATCAGCCCCAGCATTTT. Translation: CASRLRDRGRGNQPQHF.